These 11 T cell receptor beta chains share one sample of origin, sequenced in a study of T-cell reconstitution after alpha-beta-depleted transplantation in children. The TCRbeta library incorporated unique molecular identifiers. TCRdb recomputed calls from the PCR reads with MiXCR, one row per CDR3 protein. Among about 640,000 distinct CDR3 sequences, approximately 17% were seen once, and the ten largest hold 1.1%. The sequencing here drew on PBMCs from the stem cell graft donor, taken from the stem cell graft. These receptor sequences come from a human donor who donated a stem cell graft to a child with acute myeloid leukemia.

The chain joins TRBV5-1 to TRBJ2-2; D is perhaps TRBD1 (5 bases). The CDR3 loop spans 14 amino acids. Trimming pared 8 bases from V and 0 bases from J, leaving 11 bases between. Germline CDR1 is SGHRS and CDR2 is YFSETQ. The CDR3 bases are TGCGCCAGTAGTTACAGGACGAACACCGGGGAGCTGTTTTTT. Its protein product is CASSYRTNTGELFF.

Ten or more counts support this clonotype. The V call is TRBV20-1, the J call TRBJ1-5; TRBD1 is a possible D gene (6 bases). The germline gives CDR1 DFQATT, CDR2 SNEGSKA (reference sequence). V was trimmed by 2 bases and J by 9 bases, leaving 26 bases between them. This CDR3 spans 17 amino acids. CDR3: CSARRKRQDAGSGPQHF. The CDR3 nucleotides are TGCAGTGCTAGACGAAAACGACAGGATGCGGGCAGCGGGCCCCAGCATTTT.

This clonotype was seen a handful of times. The rearrangement uses TRBV4-3 and TRBJ2-3, with D perhaps matching TRBD2 (6 bases). V lost 0 bases and J lost 6, with 16 bases in between. The CDR3 has 16 amino acids. In germline, CDR1 is LGHNA, CDR2 YSLEER. Here the CDR3 reads CASSQEPGLTSDTQYF. CDR3 DNA sequence: TGCGCCAGCAGCCAAGAACCGGGACTTACTTCGGATACGCAGTATTTT.

This clonotype has ten or more counts. This sequence joins TRBV20-1 and TRBJ1-5, with 9 bases fitting TRBD1. V lost 1 base to trimming and J lost 5 bases; unmatched junction nucleotides: 0. The CDR3 contains 13 residues. Germline V CDR1 and CDR2: DFQATT, SNEGSKA (reference sequence). In DNA form, the CDR3 reads TGCAGTGCTAGAGGGACAGGGGATCAGCCCCAGCATTTT. Protein product: CSARGTGDQPQHF.

In this sample, this clonotype turned up many times. The rearrangement joins TRBV12-3 or TRBV12-4 to TRBJ2-6; maybe TRBD2 (5 bases). The V end was cut by 7 bases, the J end by 1 base, with 8 bases between. This CDR3 is 14 amino acids long. The CDR3 DNA follows: TGTGCCAGCAACCGAGGGTCTGGGGCCAACGTCCTGACTTTC. It codes for CASNRGSGANVLTF.

The chain has TRBV7-2 and TRBJ1-1; weak D call: TRBD1 (5 bases). The CDR3 totals 12 residues. Between the trimmed V and J ends, which lost 7 bases and 4 bases, there was a span of 10 bases. Germline-derived CDR1 and CDR2 are SGHTA and FQGNSA. CDR3 amino acids: CASTDRSTEAFF. The CDR3, as DNA: TGTGCCAGCACAGACAGAAGCACTGAAGCTTTCTTT.

The chain uses TRBV7-2 and TRBJ1-1; no clear D. V was shortened by 9 bases and J by 1 base, with 12 bases between the two germline ends. The CDR3 is 13 amino acids. Germline lookup yields CDR1 SGHTA and CDR2 FQGNSA. In nucleotides, the CDR3 is TGTGCCAGTAAGAATAGTCAGAACACTGAAGCTTTCTTT. It translates to CASKNSQNTEAFF.

The table lists this clonotype with many counts. The rearrangement links TRBV24-1 to TRBJ2-3; maybe TRBD1 (5 bases). Germline CDR1 is KGHDR and CDR2 is SFDVKD. The CDR3 is 13 residues long. Trimming shortened V by 3 bases and J by 4 bases, and 7 bases separated the two germline ends. CDR3 nucleotide sequence: TGTGCCACCAGTGATGACAGTGCAGATACGCAGTATTTT. As protein: CATSDDSADTQYF.

This clonotype has only a few counts. The CDR3 reads CASWAQGMGEQFF. As DNA, the CDR3 is TGTGCCAGTTGGGCGCAGGGGATGGGTGAGCAGTTCTTC. This chain connects TRBV19 to TRBJ2-1; D possibly corresponds to TRBD1 (6 bases). Germline V gene lookup returns CDR1 LNHDA and CDR2 SQIVND (reference sequence). V was pared by 8 bases and J by 9 bases, with 17 bases between. CDR3 length: 13 amino acids.

The V call is TRBV5-1, the J call TRBJ2-3; D might be TRBD1 or TRBD2, each matching 6 bases. V dropped 3 bases and J dropped 6 bases, with 20 bases sitting between them. The CDR3 has 16 residues. CDR1 is SGHRS, CDR2 YFSETQ, per germline. This chain's CDR3 is CASSSEGGQPRDTQYF. CDR3 nucleotide sequence: TGCGCCAGCAGCTCCGAGGGGGGACAACCTAGGGATACGCAGTATTTT.

The chain couples TRBV5-5 to TRBJ1-1; D call uncertain. The V gene's germline CDR1 is SGHKS and CDR2 YYEKEE (reference sequence). The CDR3 loop spans 17 amino acids. Trimming removed 5 bases at V and 0 bases at J, with 20 bases between. CDR3 DNA: TGTGCCAGCAGACCTGACATGGCGGATTACATGAACACTGAAGCTTTCTTT. Translating gives CASRPDMADYMNTEAFF.